The clone carrying this TCR beta chain has ten or more counts. This CDR3 has 14 residues. V shed 0 bases and J shed 12 bases, with 15 bases lying between them. CDR1 SGHAT and CDR2 FQNNGV come from the germline V gene. Diagnoses were established using clinical symptoms, serum thyroxine and TRAb, thyroid ultrasound and orbital computed tomography. Blood was sampled at initial diagnosis of hyperthyroidism, prior to onset of any ophthalmopathy symptoms. The entry originates in a study of T cells in Graves' hyperthyroidism and ophthalmopathy. TCR beta CDR3 regions were amplified from RNA. When the TCR CDR3 underwent first-round RT-PCR, the HTBI primer set was used. TCRdb recomputed calls from the multiplex PCR reads with MiXCR, one row per CDR3 protein. The sample shows 650,000 to 850,000 distinct CDR3 sequences, approximately 18% of them seen only once.

The rearrangement links TRBV11-2 to TRBJ2-1, with D uncertain. The receptor comes from a woman aged 50 to 60 with Graves' hyperthyroidism that later progressed to Graves' ophthalmopathy. Sequenced sample: blood. The CDR3 DNA is TGTGCCAGCAGCTTAGAGAGACTCCTGATCGTGCAGTTCTTC. It codes for CASSLERLLIVQFF.